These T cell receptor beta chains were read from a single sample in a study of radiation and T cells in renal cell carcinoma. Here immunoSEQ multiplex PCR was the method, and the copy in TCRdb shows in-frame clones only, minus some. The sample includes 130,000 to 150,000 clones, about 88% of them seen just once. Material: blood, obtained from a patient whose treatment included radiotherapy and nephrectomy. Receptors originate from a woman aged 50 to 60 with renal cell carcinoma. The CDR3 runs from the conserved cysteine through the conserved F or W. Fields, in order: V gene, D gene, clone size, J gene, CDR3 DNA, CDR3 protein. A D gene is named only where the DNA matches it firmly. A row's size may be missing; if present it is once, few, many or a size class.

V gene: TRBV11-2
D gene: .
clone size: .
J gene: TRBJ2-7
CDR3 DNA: TGTGCCAGCAGCTTAGATGCCTACGAGCAGTACTTC
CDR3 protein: CASSLDAYEQYF

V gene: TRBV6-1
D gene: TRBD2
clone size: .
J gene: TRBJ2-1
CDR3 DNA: TGTGCCAGCAGTGATGTTAGCGGGGGGACTTTTCACTACAATGAGCAGTTCTTC
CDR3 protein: CASSDVSGGTFHYNEQFF

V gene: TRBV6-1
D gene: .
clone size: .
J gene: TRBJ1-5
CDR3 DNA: TGTGCCAGCAGGCAGAACACTTATAGCAATCAGCCCCAGCATTTT
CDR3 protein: CASRQNTYSNQPQHF

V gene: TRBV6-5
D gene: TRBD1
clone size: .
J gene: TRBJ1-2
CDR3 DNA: TGTGCCAGCAGAGATCTGGACAGGGACTATGGCTACACCTTC
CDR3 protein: CASRDLDRDYGYTF

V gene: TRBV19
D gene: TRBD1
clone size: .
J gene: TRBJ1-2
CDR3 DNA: TGTGCCAGTAGTACGTCGACAGGGGGGAACTATGGCTACACCTTC
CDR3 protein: CASSTSTGGNYGYTF

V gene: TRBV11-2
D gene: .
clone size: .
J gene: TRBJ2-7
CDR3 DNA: TGTGCCAGCAGCTTAGTGTCAGGCTACGAGCAGTACTTC
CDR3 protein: CASSLVSGYEQYF

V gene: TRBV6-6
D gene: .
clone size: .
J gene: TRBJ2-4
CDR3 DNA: TGTGCCAGCAGTCAACAGGGCCTCTCATGGAACATTCAGTACTTC
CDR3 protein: CASSQQGLSWNIQYF

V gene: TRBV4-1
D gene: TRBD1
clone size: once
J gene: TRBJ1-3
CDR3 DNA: TGCGCCAGCAGCCCCCCAGGACAGGCTTCTGGAAACACCATATATTTT
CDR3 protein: CASSPPGQASGNTIYF

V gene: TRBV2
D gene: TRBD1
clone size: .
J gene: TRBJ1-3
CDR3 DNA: TGTGCCAGCAGACCAGGGGGTCTCCGTGGAAACACCATATATTTT
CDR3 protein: CASRPGGLRGNTIYF

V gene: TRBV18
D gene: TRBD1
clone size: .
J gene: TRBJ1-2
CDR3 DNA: TGTGCCAGCTCATCCCAGACAGGGTTTACTGGCTACACCTTC
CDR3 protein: CASSSQTGFTGYTF

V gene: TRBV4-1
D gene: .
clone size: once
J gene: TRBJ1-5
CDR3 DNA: TGCGCCAGCAGCCAAAGAACGCTGGCGAGGGCCCAGCATTTT
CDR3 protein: CASSQRTLARAQHF

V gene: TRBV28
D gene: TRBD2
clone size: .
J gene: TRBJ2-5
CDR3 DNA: TGTGCCAGCAGTCCCCCAGCGGGGCGCGAGGAGACCCAGTACTTC
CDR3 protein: CASSPPAGREETQYF

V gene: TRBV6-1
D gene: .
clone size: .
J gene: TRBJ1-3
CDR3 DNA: TGTGCCAGCAGTGGAAAATCCGGAAACACCATATATTTT
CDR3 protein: CASSGKSGNTIYF

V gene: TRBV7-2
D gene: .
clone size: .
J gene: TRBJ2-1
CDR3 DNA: TGTGCCAGCAGCTTAGATTACGGGGACAATGAGCAGTTCTTC
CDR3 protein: CASSLDYGDNEQFF

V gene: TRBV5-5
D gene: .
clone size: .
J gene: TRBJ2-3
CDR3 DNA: TGTGCCAGCAGCTCATCGACAGGCTTTAGCACAGATACGCAGTATTTT
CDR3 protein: CASSSSTGFSTDTQYF

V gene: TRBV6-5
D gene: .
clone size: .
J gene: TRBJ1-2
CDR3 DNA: TGTGCCAGCAGTGAACGGATGGTTGGCTACACCTTC
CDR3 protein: CASSERMVGYTF

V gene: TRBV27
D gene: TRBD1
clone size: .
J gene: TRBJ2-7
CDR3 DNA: TGTGCCAGCAGACTCCACCTAGGGACAGGGGGCCTCCGGACCTACGAGCAGTACTTC
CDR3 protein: CASRLHLGTGGLRTYEQYF

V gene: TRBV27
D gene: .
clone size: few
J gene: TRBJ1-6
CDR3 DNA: TGTGCCAGCAGTCCCCCTGGGAGGGGATCACCCCTCCACTTT
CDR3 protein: CASSPPGRGSPLHF

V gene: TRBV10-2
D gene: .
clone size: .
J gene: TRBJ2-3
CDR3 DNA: TGCGCCAGCAGTGAGATACTTGGGTCGACGCAGTATTTT
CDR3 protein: CASSEILGSTQYF

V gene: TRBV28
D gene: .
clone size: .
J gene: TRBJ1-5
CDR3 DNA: TGTGCCAGCAGTTTACAGGGTCGCAATCAGCCCCAGCATTTT
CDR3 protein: CASSLQGRNQPQHF

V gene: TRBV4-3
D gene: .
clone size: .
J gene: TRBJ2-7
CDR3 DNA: TGCGCCAGCAGCCAAGCCAGAGCCTACGAGCAGTACTTC
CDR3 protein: CASSQARAYEQYF

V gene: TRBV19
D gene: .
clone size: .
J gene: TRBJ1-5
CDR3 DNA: TGTGCCAGTAGTATACGGCAGGGCAATCAGCCCCAGCATTTT
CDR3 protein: CASSIRQGNQPQHF

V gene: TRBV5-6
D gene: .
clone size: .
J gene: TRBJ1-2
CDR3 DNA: TGTGCCAGCATCGGCAGGCGGAGAGGAAGCTATGGCTACACCTTC
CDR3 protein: CASIGRRRGSYGYTF

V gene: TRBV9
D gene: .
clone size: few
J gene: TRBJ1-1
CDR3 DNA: TGTGCCAGCAGCGTAACGTACGAAGCTTTCTTT
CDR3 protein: CASSVTYEAFF

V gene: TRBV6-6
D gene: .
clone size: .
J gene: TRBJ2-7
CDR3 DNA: TGTGCCACCAAATACGGTAGTTTTTCCGAGCAGTACTTC
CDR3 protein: CATKYGSFSEQYF

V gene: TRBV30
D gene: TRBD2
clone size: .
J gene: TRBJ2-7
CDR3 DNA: TGTGCCTGGAGTGGGAGACTAGCGGACGAGCAGTACTTC
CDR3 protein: CAWSGRLADEQYF

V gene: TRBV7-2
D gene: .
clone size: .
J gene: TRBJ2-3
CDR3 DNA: TGTGCCAGCAGCTTAGCGCATAGGCCAGATACGCAGTATTTT
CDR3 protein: CASSLAHRPDTQYF

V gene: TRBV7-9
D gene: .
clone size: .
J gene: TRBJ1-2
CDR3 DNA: TGTGCCAGCAGCTTGGGCAGGGAGGCTAACTATGGCTACACCTTC
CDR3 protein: CASSLGREANYGYTF

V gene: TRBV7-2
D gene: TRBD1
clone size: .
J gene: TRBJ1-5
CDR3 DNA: TGTGCCAGCAGCAACAGGGGTACCGGCAATCAGCCCCAGCATTTT
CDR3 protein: CASSNRGTGNQPQHF

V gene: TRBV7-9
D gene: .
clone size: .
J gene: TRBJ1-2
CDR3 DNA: TGTGCCAGCAGCTTGGGAGGGATCGCTAACTATGGCTACACCTTC
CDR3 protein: CASSLGGIANYGYTF

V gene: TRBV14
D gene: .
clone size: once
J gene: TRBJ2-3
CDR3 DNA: TGTGCCAGCAGCCAAGAGTCTGGCGCAGATACGCAGTATTTT
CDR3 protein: CASSQESGADTQYF

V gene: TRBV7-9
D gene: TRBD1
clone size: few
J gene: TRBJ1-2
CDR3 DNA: TGTGCCAGCATCCTCTCCGGGACAGACTATGGCTACACCTTC
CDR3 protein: CASILSGTDYGYTF

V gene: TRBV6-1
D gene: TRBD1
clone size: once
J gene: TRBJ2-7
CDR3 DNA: TGTGCCGTAGCCGGGACAGGAGCCTACGAGCAGTACTTC
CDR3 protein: CAVAGTGAYEQYF

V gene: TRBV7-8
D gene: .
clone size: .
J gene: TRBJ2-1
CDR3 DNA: TGTGCCAGCAGCTCCTGGTCGGACGGCTACAATGAGCAGTTCTTC
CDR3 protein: CASSSWSDGYNEQFF

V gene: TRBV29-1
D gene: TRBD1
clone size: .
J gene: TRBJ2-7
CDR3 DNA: TGCAGCGTTGATAGACAGGGCTACGAGCAGTACTTC
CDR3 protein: CSVDRQGYEQYF

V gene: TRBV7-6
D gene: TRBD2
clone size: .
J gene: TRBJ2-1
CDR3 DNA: TGTGCCAGCAGCTTGGGACTAGCGGGGGGGCTGAATGAGCAGTTCTTC
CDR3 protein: CASSLGLAGGLNEQFF

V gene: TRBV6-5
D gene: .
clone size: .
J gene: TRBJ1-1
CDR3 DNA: TGTGCCAGCAGCCTCTCTCAACCTACACAGGGAGTAGCTTTCTTT
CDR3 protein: CASSLSQPTQGVAFF

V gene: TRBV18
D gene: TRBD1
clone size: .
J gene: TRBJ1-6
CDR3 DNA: TGTGCCAGCTCACCCGGGACAGGTTTCTTCAACTATAATTCACCCCTCCACTTT
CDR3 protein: CASSPGTGFFNYNSPLHF

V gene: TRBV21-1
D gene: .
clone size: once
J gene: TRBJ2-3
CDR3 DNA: TGTGCCAGCAGCGGAGATACGCAGTATTTT
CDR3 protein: CASSGDTQYF

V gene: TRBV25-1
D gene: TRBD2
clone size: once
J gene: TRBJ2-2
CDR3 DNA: TGTGCTACCCGGGGGAGGGAGGACACCGGGGAGCTGTTTTTT
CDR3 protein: CATRGREDTGELFF

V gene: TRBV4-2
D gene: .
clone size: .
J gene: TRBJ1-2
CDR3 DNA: TGTGCCAGCAGCCAAGGGGCAGGGGAAAAAGCTTTGGGCTACACCTTC
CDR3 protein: CASSQGAGEKALGYTF

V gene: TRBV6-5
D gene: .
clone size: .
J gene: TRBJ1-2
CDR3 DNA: TGTGCCAGCAGAGACAGAAGTAACTATGGCTACACCTTC
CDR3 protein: CASRDRSNYGYTF

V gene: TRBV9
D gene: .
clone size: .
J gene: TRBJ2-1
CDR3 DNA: TGTGCCAGCTCGGAGGGCGGGGAGCAGTTCTTC
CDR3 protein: CASSEGGEQFF

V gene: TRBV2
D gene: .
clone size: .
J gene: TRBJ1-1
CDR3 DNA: TGTGCCAGCAGTGAGGTCCAGGGCCTGAACACTGAAGCTTTCTTT
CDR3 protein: CASSEVQGLNTEAFF

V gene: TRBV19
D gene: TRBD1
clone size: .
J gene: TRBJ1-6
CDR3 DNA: TGTGCCAGTAGTTCCCGGGACAGGGGGAGGGGTTCACCCCTCCACTTT
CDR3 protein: CASSSRDRGRGSPLHF

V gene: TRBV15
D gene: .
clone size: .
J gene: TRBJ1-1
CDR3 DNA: TGTGCCACCAGCAGCCCCGAAGGGTACCCGAGGGCTGAAGCTTTCTTT
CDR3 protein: CATSSPEGYPRAEAFF

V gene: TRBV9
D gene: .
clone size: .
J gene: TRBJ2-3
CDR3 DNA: TGTGCCAGCAGCGTAGCACCTCTAGCGCTGAGCACAGATACGCAGTATTTT
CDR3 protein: CASSVAPLALSTDTQYF

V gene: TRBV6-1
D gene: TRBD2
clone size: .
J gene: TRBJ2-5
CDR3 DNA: TGTGCCAGCAGTGACCGTCTAAGCGGGGGGTACAAAGAGACCCAGTACTTC
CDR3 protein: CASSDRLSGGYKETQYF

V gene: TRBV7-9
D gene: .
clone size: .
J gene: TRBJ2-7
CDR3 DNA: TGTGCCAGCAGCTTAGAATACGAGCAGTACTTC
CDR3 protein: CASSLEYEQYF

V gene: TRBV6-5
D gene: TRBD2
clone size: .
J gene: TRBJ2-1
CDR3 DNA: TGTGCCAGCAGCCGAGACGGACTAGCGGGTTATGAGCAGTTCTTC
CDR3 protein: CASSRDGLAGYEQFF

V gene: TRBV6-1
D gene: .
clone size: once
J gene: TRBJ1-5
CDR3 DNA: TGTGCCAGCCTTGGTCGGGGCGGCCAGCCCCAGCATTTT
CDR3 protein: CASLGRGGQPQHF

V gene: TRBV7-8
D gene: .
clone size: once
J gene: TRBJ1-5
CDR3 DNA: TGTGCCAGCAGTTCCGGACGGGCCAATCAGCCCCAGCATTTT
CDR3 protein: CASSSGRANQPQHF

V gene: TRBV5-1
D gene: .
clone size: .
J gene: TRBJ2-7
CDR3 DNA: TGCGCCAGCAGCTTGGCGGCGGGGGAGCAGTACTTC
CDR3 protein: CASSLAAGEQYF

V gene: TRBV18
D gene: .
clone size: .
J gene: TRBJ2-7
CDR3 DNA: TGTGCCAGCTCCGGACTCCGCAACGAGCAGTACTTC
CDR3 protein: CASSGLRNEQYF

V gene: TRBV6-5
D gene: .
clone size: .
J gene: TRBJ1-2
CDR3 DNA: TGTGCCAGCAGTTACTCGAACCAGGCATCTAACTATGGCTACACCTTC
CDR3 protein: CASSYSNQASNYGYTF

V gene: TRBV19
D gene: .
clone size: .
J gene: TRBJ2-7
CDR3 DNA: TGTGCCAGTAGTGGTATGGTCCCCGGGTCCTACGAGCAGTACTTC
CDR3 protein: CASSGMVPGSYEQYF

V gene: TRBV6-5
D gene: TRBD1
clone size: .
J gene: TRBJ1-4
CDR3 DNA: TGTGCCAGCAGTTTTCAGGGGGGACTTAATGAAAAACTGTTTTTT
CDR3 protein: CASSFQGGLNEKLFF

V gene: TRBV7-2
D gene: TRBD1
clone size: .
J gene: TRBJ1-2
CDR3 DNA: TGTGCCAGCAAGGGACAGGGGACTTATGGCTACACCTTC
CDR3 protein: CASKGQGTYGYTF

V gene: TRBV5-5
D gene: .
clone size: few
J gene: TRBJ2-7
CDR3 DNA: TGTGCCAGCAGCTCCGTACTAGAGGACGAGCAGTACTTC
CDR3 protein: CASSSVLEDEQYF

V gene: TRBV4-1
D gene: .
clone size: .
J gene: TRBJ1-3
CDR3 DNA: TGCGCCAGCAGCCAAGGTCAAAAGGACACCATATATTTT
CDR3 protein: CASSQGQKDTIYF